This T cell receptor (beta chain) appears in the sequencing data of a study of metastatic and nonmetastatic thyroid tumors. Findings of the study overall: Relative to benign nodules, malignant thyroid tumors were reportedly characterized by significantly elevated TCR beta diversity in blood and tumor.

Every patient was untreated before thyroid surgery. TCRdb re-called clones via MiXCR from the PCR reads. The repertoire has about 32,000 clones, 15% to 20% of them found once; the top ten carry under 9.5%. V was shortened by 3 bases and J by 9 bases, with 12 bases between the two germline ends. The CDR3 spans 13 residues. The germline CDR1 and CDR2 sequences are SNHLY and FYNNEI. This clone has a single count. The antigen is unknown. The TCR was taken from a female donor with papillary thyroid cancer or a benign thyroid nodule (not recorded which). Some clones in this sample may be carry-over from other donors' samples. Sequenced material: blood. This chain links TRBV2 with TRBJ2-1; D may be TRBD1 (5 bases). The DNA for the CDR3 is TGTGCCAGCAGTGATAGGGGCCAAGGTGAGCAGTTCTTC. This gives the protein CASSDRGQGEQFF. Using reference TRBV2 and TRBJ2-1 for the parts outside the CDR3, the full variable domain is EPEVTQTPSHQVTQMGQEVILRCVPISNHLYFYWYRQILGQKVEFLVSFYNNEISEKSEIFDDQFSVERPDGSNFTLKIRSTKLEDSAMYFCASSDRGQGEQFFGPGTRLTVL.